Listed here are 12 T cell receptor beta chains from one sample, sequenced in a study of PD-1 blockade in classical Hodgkin lymphoma. The time point here: cycle 4 day 1 (C4D1), after more than 5 weeks of nivolumab. Autologous stem cell transplantation was followed by relapse in every patient, and brentuximab vedotin exposure varied. The method was immunoSEQ multiplex PCR; TCRdb's version includes in-frame clones alone and lacks a portion of them. Among approximately 61,000 clones listed, roughly nine tenths were seen once. The sequences come from peripheral blood mononuclear cells (PBMCs), collected before the fourth cycle of nivolumab. The receptors derive from a human donor with classical Hodgkin lymphoma.

This rearrangement joins TRBV5-1 to TRBJ1-1; no definite D call. The CDR3 consists of 13 residues. Germline V gene lookup returns CDR1 SGHRS and CDR2 YFSETQ. Trimming left V 4 bases short and J 6 bases short, with 13 bases between. The CDR3 bases are TGCGCCAGCAGCCAACAAGGAACCGCTGAAGCTTTCTTT. This encodes CASSQQGTAEAFF.

V gene TRBV5-1 combines with J gene TRBJ1-4; D perhaps matches TRBD1 (5 bases). The germline V and J ends were trimmed by 0 bases and 4 bases, with 13 bases remaining between them. Germline V gene lookup returns CDR1 SGHRS and CDR2 YFSETQ. This CDR3 comprises 16 residues. The CDR3 region is CASSLEGQAGNEKLFF. The DNA of the CDR3 is TGCGCCAGCAGCTTGGAGGGGCAGGCCGGTAATGAAAAACTGTTTTTT.

The V call is TRBV21-1, the J call TRBJ1-2. TRBV21-1 is a pseudogene. The length of the CDR3 is 16 residues. CDR3 amino acids: CASSEYHDQTNYGYTF. The DNA for the CDR3 is TGTGCCAGCAGCGAATATCACGACCAGACCAACTATGGCTACACCTTC.

CDR3 sequence: CASSRRLAGGSEQYF. The CDR3 nucleotides are TGTGCCAGCAGCCGTCGACTAGCGGGGGGATCCGAGCAGTACTTC. The V gene is TRBV6-5, the J gene TRBJ2-7; 13 bases align to TRBD2. The germline gives CDR1 MNHEY, CDR2 SVGAGI. There are 15 residues in the CDR3. The V and J ends lost 6 bases and 6 bases, in that order; junction bases with no gene match: 8.

The rearrangement links TRBV5-1 to TRBJ1-2; TRBD1 might be the D (5 bases). V lost 4 bases to trimming and J lost 8 bases, with 18 bases between them. CDR1 and CDR2 (germline): SGHRS, YFSETQ. CDR3 length equals 14 residues. Here the CDR3 reads CASSASGTAMGYTF. DNA for the CDR3: TGCGCCAGCAGCGCGTCCGGGACCGCGATGGGCTACACCTTC.

The chain carries TRBV4-1 and TRBJ2-7; maybe TRBD1 (5 bases). This CDR3 contains 15 residues. The germline gives CDR1 MGHRA, CDR2 YSYEKL. V was cut by 0 bases and J by 2 bases, with 11 bases left in between. The CDR3 nucleotides are TGCGCCAGCAGCCAAGATTATCCAGGGCCCTACGAGCAGTACTTC. It translates to CASSQDYPGPYEQYF.

V is TRBV7-8 and J is TRBJ1-1; a possible D gene is TRBD1 (5 bases). The CDR3 runs to 14 residues. Trimming cost V 5 bases and J 5 bases, with 15 bases left between them. Germline-derived CDR1 and CDR2 are SGHVS and FQNEAQ. The CDR3 is CASSRGVRRTEAFF. The CDR3 region has the DNA TGTGCCAGCAGCAGGGGTGTACGGCGGACTGAAGCTTTCTTT.

This clone was seen just once. This rearrangement joins TRBV5-1 to TRBJ1-5, with D possibly matching TRBD1 (5 bases). The CDR3 spans 13 residues. CDR1 is SGHRS and CDR2 is YFSETQ in the germline V gene. The germline V and J ends were trimmed by 3 bases and 2 bases, with 6 bases remaining between them. The CDR3 is CASSWDGNQPQHF. As DNA, the CDR3 is TGCGCCAGCAGCTGGGACGGCAATCAGCCCCAGCATTTT.

V is TRBV14 and J is TRBJ1-1; D is unresolved. CDR1 is SGHDN, CDR2 FVKESK, per germline. V shed 1 base and J shed 2 bases, with 14 bases lying between them. The CDR3 spans 16 residues. The CDR3 region is CASSQGRRARNTEAFF. In nucleotides, the CDR3 is TGTGCCAGCAGCCAAGGTAGGCGGGCGCGAAACACTGAAGCTTTCTTT. The complete variable domain, with remaining parts taken from reference TRBV14 and TRBJ1-1, reads EAGVTQFPSHSVIEKGQTVTLRCDPISGHDNLYWYRRVMGKEIKFLLHFVKESKQDESGMPNNRFLAERTGGTYSTLKVQPAELEDSGVYFCASSQGRRARNTEAFFGQGTRLTVV.

The rearrangement joins TRBV11-2 to TRBJ1-5; D not certain. This CDR3 is built from 15 residues. V was clipped by 5 bases and J by 4 bases, with 15 bases between them. Germline CDR1 and CDR2: SGHAT and FQNNGV. CDR3 bases: TGTGCCAGCAGCGTTGGAGACCGTGGTAATCAGCCCCAGCATTTT. Amino acids: CASSVGDRGNQPQHF.

The CDR3 reads CASRPGQLKGYTF. CDR3 DNA: TGTGCCAGCAGACCGGGCCAACTAAAGGGCTACACCTTC. This sequence joins TRBV6-5 and TRBJ1-2, with D unclear. The germline CDR1 and CDR2 sequences are MNHEY and SVGAGI. V was clipped by 6 bases and J by 8 bases, with 16 bases between them. The CDR3 sequence is 13 residues long.

V gene TRBV11-3 combines with J gene TRBJ2-2; D tentatively fits TRBD1 or TRBD2 (6 bases each). CDR3 size: 15 residues. Germline V gives CDR1 SGHNT, CDR2 YENEEA. Trimming took 4 bases from V and 5 from J, leaving 14 bases between them. CDR3: CASSSAGQGTGELFF. The CDR3 DNA reads TGTGCCAGCAGCTCCGCGGGGCAGGGGACCGGGGAGCTGTTTTTT.